The clone carrying this T cell receptor (beta chain) has ten or more counts. The antigen remains undetermined. This sample is drawn from a study of T-cell reconstitution after alpha-beta-depleted transplantation in children. It was with unique molecular identifiers that the TCRbeta library was prepared. TCRdb independently ran MiXCR on the PCR reads; one entry per CDR3 protein. The sample holds a few hundred thousand distinct CDR3 sequences, 10% seen once. Study-wide points: In patients about two months after transplant, alpha-beta T cells reportedly arose from several hundred expanded graft clones. When one year had passed after transplant, most T-cell counts and diversity came from newly produced T cells. Diversity of TCRbeta at day 60 was high in some patients, arising from surviving recipient T cells and thymic progenitors.

In germline, CDR1 is SGDLS, CDR2 YYNGEE. V was pared by 1 base and J by 8 bases, with 25 bases between. There are 18 residues in the CDR3. The receptor was derived from a boy younger than two with acute myeloid leukemia, due to receive a stem cell transplant. This chain uses TRBV9 with TRBJ2-1; TRBD2 might be the D (6 bases). This sample comprised PBMCs, obtained before TCRalphabeta/CD19-depleted stem cell transplant. The CDR3 is CASSVSSLPGRGKDEQFF. The DNA of the CDR3 is TGTGCCAGCAGCGTATCCTCTTTGCCCGGGAGAGGGAAAGATGAGCAGTTCTTC. Full variable domain (rest looked up from reference TRBV9 and TRBJ2-1): DSGVTQTPKHLITATGQRVTLRCSPRSGDLSVYWYQQSLDQGLQFLIQYYNGEERAKGNILERFSAQQFPDLHSELNLSSLELGDSALYFCASSVSSLPGRGKDEQFFGPGTRLTVL.